The T cell receptor (beta chain) described here comes from a study of monozygotic twins with inflammatory bowel disease. Notes on the study in general: IBD patients displayed reduced TCRbeta diversity (inverse Simpson) when set against healthy co-twins.

Using the 5' RACE reads, TCRdb records one entry per CDR3 protein without DNA. Here the sample table reports 400,000 or so distinct CDR3 sequences. About this clonotype itself: The antigen is not known.

This CDR3 has 15 amino acids. Germline V gene data show CDR1 as SGHRS and CDR2 as YFSETQ. The V gene is TRBV5-1, the J gene TRBJ2-1; TCRdb gives TRBD1 as the D gene, but with no DNA this cannot be confirmed. The sequencing input was blood. The receptor comes from a human donor with ulcerative colitis or Crohn's disease, or a healthy co-twin of an affected twin (not recorded which). The CDR3 spells CASSLGGTGFGEQFF.